This is a list of T cell receptor beta chains from one sample in a study of T-cell reconstitution after alpha-beta-depleted transplantation in children. TCRdb reanalysed the PCR reads using MiXCR and keeps one entry per CDR3 protein. The sample carries over 450,000 distinct CDR3 sequences, 10% to 13% recorded once. The sample here was PBMCs, taken before TCRalphabeta/CD19-depleted stem cell transplant. The source is a child aged 2-15 years with inherited bone marrow failure, due to receive a stem cell transplant. Both conserved end residues are part of each CDR3. The D gene is left open where the match is weak. Where a row states a size, it is once, few, many or the class of an expanded clone; other rows omit it.

D gene: NA
J gene: TRBJ2-5
clone size: many
V gene: TRBV10-3
CDR3 DNA: TGTGCCATCAAGGGGGACCAAGAGACCCAGTACTTC
CDR3 protein: CAIKGDQETQYF

D gene: NA
J gene: TRBJ1-4
clone size: many
V gene: TRBV15
CDR3 DNA: TGTGCCACCGGGGAAGGGGGTCGTGAAAAACTGTTTTTT
CDR3 protein: CATGEGGREKLFF

D gene: TRBD1
J gene: TRBJ2-5
clone size: few
V gene: TRBV28
CDR3 DNA: TGTGCCAGCAGTTTGAAGGGGGGACAGGGGTACGGTCAAGAGACCCAGTACTTC
CDR3 protein: CASSLKGGQGYGQETQYF

D gene: NA
J gene: TRBJ1-2
clone size: few
V gene: TRBV30
CDR3 DNA: TGTGCCTGGAGCCTCAGGGCCTCGAGGGACTATGGCTACACCTTC
CDR3 protein: CAWSLRASRDYGYTF

D gene: TRBD2
J gene: TRBJ2-3
clone size: NA
V gene: TRBV6-2/TRBV6-3
CDR3 DNA: TGTGCCAGCAGTTCCATAGCGGGAGAAGGCACAGATACGCAGTATTTT
CDR3 protein: CASSSIAGEGTDTQYF

D gene: NA
J gene: TRBJ1-1
clone size: many
V gene: TRBV19
CDR3 DNA: TGTGCCAGTAGGGACTCGGGGGGAGGGGGCACTGAAGCTTTCTTT
CDR3 protein: CASRDSGGGGTEAFF

D gene: NA
J gene: TRBJ1-1
clone size: many
V gene: TRBV7-9
CDR3 DNA: TGTGCCAGCAGCTCCCCGACGGGGACACAAGTGAACACTGAAGCTTTCTTT
CDR3 protein: CASSSPTGTQVNTEAFF

D gene: NA
J gene: TRBJ1-3
clone size: many
V gene: TRBV12-3/TRBV12-4
CDR3 DNA: TGTGCCAGCAGTTTGGGGTCAGGTCGGGGCAACGGGAACACCATATATTTT
CDR3 protein: CASSLGSGRGNGNTIYF

D gene: TRBD2
J gene: TRBJ2-7
clone size: NA
V gene: TRBV20-1
CDR3 DNA: TGCAGTTCTAGGGTGGGGGGGAGAAGCTACGAGCAGTACTTC
CDR3 protein: CSSRVGGRSYEQYF

D gene: TRBD1
J gene: TRBJ2-1
clone size: many
V gene: TRBV4-3
CDR3 DNA: TGCGCCAGCAGCCAAGCCCCGACAGGGGGGTACAATGAGCAGTTCTTC
CDR3 protein: CASSQAPTGGYNEQFF

D gene: NA
J gene: TRBJ2-3
clone size: many
V gene: TRBV4-3
CDR3 DNA: TGCGCCAGCAGCCAAGACAGGGACTCCACAGATACGCAGTATTTT
CDR3 protein: CASSQDRDSTDTQYF

D gene: NA
J gene: TRBJ2-5
clone size: many
V gene: TRBV7-2
CDR3 DNA: TGTGCCAGCAGCCCATACATAGGGGAAGAGACCCAGTACTTC
CDR3 protein: CASSPYIGEETQYF

D gene: NA
J gene: TRBJ2-1
clone size: many
V gene: TRBV7-2
CDR3 DNA: TGTGCCAGCAGGCCCGCGGGGAATGAGCAGTTCTTC
CDR3 protein: CASRPAGNEQFF

D gene: NA
J gene: TRBJ1-4
clone size: many
V gene: TRBV12-3/TRBV12-4
CDR3 DNA: TGTGCCAGCAGTCAAAGCGGAGTAGAAAAACTGTTTTTT
CDR3 protein: CASSQSGVEKLFF

D gene: NA
J gene: TRBJ2-7
clone size: many
V gene: TRBV11-2
CDR3 DNA: TGTGCCAGCAGCTTTGGTGGCAGGAGCTCCTACGAGCAGTACTTC
CDR3 protein: CASSFGGRSSYEQYF

D gene: TRBD1
J gene: TRBJ2-3
clone size: NA
V gene: TRBV30
CDR3 DNA: TGTGCCTGGAGTGTAGGACAGGGGGAGACAGATACGCAGTATTTT
CDR3 protein: CAWSVGQGETDTQYF

D gene: NA
J gene: TRBJ2-5
clone size: many
V gene: TRBV27
CDR3 DNA: TGTGCCAGCAGTCAAACTAAGTGGGAGACCCAGTACTTC
CDR3 protein: CASSQTKWETQYF

D gene: NA
J gene: TRBJ1-3
clone size: few
V gene: TRBV20-1
CDR3 DNA: TGCTGTGCTAGGCGCCTCCCGGGACCCCAGAACACCATATATTTT
CDR3 protein: CCARRLPGPQNTIYF

D gene: NA
J gene: TRBJ2-4
clone size: many
V gene: TRBV20-1
CDR3 DNA: TGCAGTGCCCAACAGGGCAGGGGAGTACACATTCAGTACTTC
CDR3 protein: CSAQQGRGVHIQYF

D gene: NA
J gene: TRBJ1-5
clone size: NA
V gene: TRBV12-3/TRBV12-4
CDR3 DNA: TGTGCCAGCAGCTCAAGGGGCGGGATTCAGCCCCAGCATTTT
CDR3 protein: CASSSRGGIQPQHF

D gene: NA
J gene: TRBJ2-2
clone size: NA
V gene: TRBV4-2
CDR3 DNA: TGTGCCAGCAGCCCGCGGCCACAAGGGGACACCGGGGAGCTGTTTTTT
CDR3 protein: CASSPRPQGDTGELFF

D gene: NA
J gene: TRBJ2-7
clone size: many
V gene: TRBV28
CDR3 DNA: TGTGCCAGCAGTCCCCACTACGAGCAGTACTTC
CDR3 protein: CASSPHYEQYF

D gene: TRBD2
J gene: TRBJ2-7
clone size: NA
V gene: TRBV7-2
CDR3 DNA: TGTGCCAGCAGCTTAGGTACTAGCGGGCGAACTAGGGAGCAGTACTTC
CDR3 protein: CASSLGTSGRTREQYF

D gene: TRBD1
J gene: TRBJ1-1
clone size: NA
V gene: TRBV27
CDR3 DNA: TGTGCCAGCAGTTTTGACAGGGGTTTCACTGAAGCTTTCTTT
CDR3 protein: CASSFDRGFTEAFF

D gene: TRBD1
J gene: TRBJ2-7
clone size: many
V gene: TRBV5-1
CDR3 DNA: TGCGCCAGCAGCACCGGACAGGGGTCGGCCGAGCAGTACTTC
CDR3 protein: CASSTGQGSAEQYF

D gene: NA
J gene: TRBJ2-5
clone size: many
V gene: TRBV27
CDR3 DNA: TGTGCCAGCAGTTCTCGACTCCGGCAAGAGACCCAGTACTTC
CDR3 protein: CASSSRLRQETQYF

D gene: NA
J gene: TRBJ2-1
clone size: many
V gene: TRBV4-3
CDR3 DNA: TGCGCCAGCAGCCAAGATGAACGAGAGTACAATGAGCAGTTCTTC
CDR3 protein: CASSQDEREYNEQFF

D gene: TRBD2
J gene: TRBJ2-1
clone size: many
V gene: TRBV28
CDR3 DNA: TGTGCCAGCAGTTTTCGTCCGGGACTAGCGGGAGAAATCTACAATGAGCAGTTCTTC
CDR3 protein: CASSFRPGLAGEIYNEQFF

D gene: NA
J gene: TRBJ2-7
clone size: NA
V gene: TRBV7-9
CDR3 DNA: TGTGCCAGCACCATTAGCGGAGTCAACTACGAGCAGTACTTC
CDR3 protein: CASTISGVNYEQYF